The 30 T cell receptor beta chains in this list originate from one sample, sequenced in a study of CD8 T cells in Susac syndrome. Random hexamers were used to reverse transcribe the RNA input (roughly 0.5 to 1 ug). Each CDR3 protein is one row after TCRdb ran MiXCR on the immunoSEQ multiplex PCR reads. The sample includes fewer than 150,000 distinct CDR3 sequences, 90% to 95% seen only once; the top ten take around 0.25%. What was sequenced was CD8+ T cells from PBMCs. The receptors shown here come from a human donor with multiple sclerosis.

The chain is built from TRBV13 and TRBJ2-1, with TRBD2 matching over 9 bases. There are 17 residues in the CDR3. Trimming at V came to 1 base and at J to 3 bases, leaving 7 bases not matched to a gene. Germline loops: CDR1 PRHDT, CDR2 FYEKMQ (reference sequence). The CDR3 DNA sequence: TGTGCCAGCAGCTTAGAAGCGGGAGGTGGCTTCTACAATGAGCAGTTCTTC. This sequence encodes CASSLEAGGGFYNEQFF.

This chain connects TRBV20-1 to TRBJ2-1, with 9 nucleotides matching TRBD2. Trimming removed 1 base from V and 2 bases from J; junction bases left unmatched: 0. Germline lookup yields CDR1 DFQATT and CDR2 SNEGSKA (reference sequence). This CDR3 region has 14 residues. The CDR3 nucleotides read TGCAGTGCTAGAGGACTAGCGGCCTACAATGAGCAGTTCTTC. Its translation is CSARGLAAYNEQFF.

This chain links TRBV6-2 or TRBV6-3 with TRBJ2-1, with TRBD2 as a possible D gene (5 bases). Between the trimmed V and J ends, which lost 6 bases and 9 bases, there was a span of 21 bases. Per germline, CDR1 MNHEY and CDR2 SVGEGT. The CDR3 covers 15 residues. CDR3 nucleotide sequence: TGTGCCAGCAGCCTTAGCGACTTCTTGAACAGTGAGCAGTTCTTC. Residues: CASSLSDFLNSEQFF.

This rearrangement joins TRBV11-3 to TRBJ2-7, with 10 bases that match TRBD1. Germline V gives CDR1 SGHNT, CDR2 YENEEA. With 3 bases clipped from V and 5 bases from J, the junction kept 4 bases outside the gene matches. This CDR3 is 14 amino acids long. The chain's CDR3 is CASSFGTGDDEQYF. The CDR3 DNA follows: TGTGCCAGCAGCTTCGGGACAGGGGACGACGAGCAGTACTTC.

The chain has TRBV27 and TRBJ1-2; tentative D call: TRBD1 (5 bases). The CDR3 is made up of 13 amino acids. CDR1 MNHEY and CDR2 SMNVEV come from the germline V gene (reference sequence). Trimming pared 4 bases from V and 5 bases from J, leaving 11 bases between. As DNA, the CDR3 is TGTGCCAGCAGTTGGGGACTGAGATATGGCTACACCTTC. Encoded protein: CASSWGLRYGYTF.

This chain connects TRBV5-6 to TRBJ2-5; TRBD2 might be the D (5 bases). Deletions cut 2 bases from V and 9 bases from J, with 26 bases between. Germline loops: CDR1 SGHDT, CDR2 YYEEEE. The CDR3 loop spans 17 amino acids. CDR3 sequence: CASSLDVSGIRLEAQYF. The CDR3 DNA reads as TGTGCCAGCAGCTTAGATGTGAGCGGTATTAGGTTGGAGGCCCAGTACTTC.

The chain recombines TRBV4-3 with TRBJ2-7; no firm D call. V gave up 0 bases and J gave up 2 bases, with 14 bases separating them. This CDR3 region has 16 residues. CDR1 and CDR2 from the germline V gene are LGHNA and YSLEER. This CDR3 reads CASSQDLHTVAYEQYF. The CDR3 DNA reads TGCGCCAGCAGCCAAGACCTCCACACTGTCGCCTACGAGCAGTACTTC.

V and J are TRBV4-1 and TRBJ2-1; D may be TRBD2 (6 bases). The CDR3 runs to 17 residues. The ends were cut back, 0 bases at V and 3 bases at J, with 15 bases in the middle. Germline V gives CDR1 MGHRA, CDR2 YSYEKL. The CDR3 loop reads CASSQEVGAGVYNEQFF. DNA of the CDR3: TGCGCCAGCAGCCAAGAAGTGGGAGCGGGTGTCTACAATGAGCAGTTCTTC.

The chain links TRBV20-1 to TRBJ1-1; D possibly corresponds to TRBD1 (5 bases). V lost 3 bases and J 0 bases, leaving 11 bases between the germline ends. The germline CDR1 and CDR2 sequences are DFQATT and SNEGSKA (reference sequence). This CDR3 has 14 residues. CDR3 region: CSAREEGMNTEAFF. CDR3 DNA: TGCAGTGCTAGGGAGGAGGGGATGAACACTGAAGCTTTCTTT.

The chain couples TRBV6-1 to TRBJ1-1; D gene uncertain. Looked up from germline, CDR1 is MNHNS and CDR2 is SASEGT. Trimming took 3 bases from V and 8 from J, leaving 13 bases between them. The CDR3 has 13 amino acids. CDR3 nucleotides: TGTGCCAGCAGTGAGCGTTCCCGTCCCGAAGCTTTCTTT. Translation gives CASSERSRPEAFF.

A single count supports this clonotype. The chain joins TRBV20-1 to TRBJ2-1, with 10 bases fitting TRBD2. CDR1 and CDR2 from the germline V gene are DFQATT and SNEGSKA (reference sequence). J gave up 4 bases and V 1 base, and 4 bases lay outside the gene matches. The CDR3 is 15 residues long. The DNA of the CDR3 is TGCAGTGCTAGAGTAGGGACTAGCGCTTACAATGAGCAGTTCTTC. This translates into CSARVGTSAYNEQFF.

The chain recombines TRBV19 with TRBJ2-1; 11 nucleotides agree with TRBD2. The CDR3 length is 15 residues. Germline CDR1 and CDR2: LNHDA and SQIVND (reference sequence). The V gene end was trimmed by 0 bases and the J gene end by 12 bases; junction bases not matched to a gene: 7. The DNA for the CDR3 is TGTGCCAGTAGTATAGATCTAGCGGGAGGAACCGGGCAGTTCTTC. This codes for CASSIDLAGGTGQFF.

The chain uses TRBV2 and TRBJ1-1, with D perhaps matching TRBD1 (6 bases). The germline V and J ends were trimmed by 1 base and 5 bases, with 11 bases remaining between them. Germline V lookup: CDR1 SNHLY, CDR2 FYNNEI. The CDR3 consists of 14 residues. The CDR3 coding sequence is TGTGCCAGCAGTGAAGTGGCAGGGGAAACTGAAGCTTTCTTT. It encodes CASSEVAGETEAFF.

The chain has TRBV7-9 and TRBJ2-3, with 9 nucleotides matching TRBD2. After removal of 2 bases from V and 2 bases from J, the junction contained 5 bases not matched to a gene. The CDR3 covers 16 residues. CDR1 is SEHNR, CDR2 FQNEAQ, per germline (reference sequence). CDR3 sequence (DNA): TGTGCCAGCAGCTTATCGGCGGGAGGGCTCACAGATACGCAGTATTTT. Amino acid sequence: CASSLSAGGLTDTQYF.

This rearrangement joins TRBV7-9 to TRBJ2-1; D may be TRBD1 (5 bases). This CDR3 is built from 13 residues. The V gene lost 5 bases and the J gene lost 4 bases, with 9 bases spanning the gap. Germline V gives CDR1 SEHNR, CDR2 FQNEAQ (reference sequence). The CDR3 protein is CASSDRQYNEQFF. The CDR3 DNA reads as TGTGCCAGCAGCGATAGACAGTACAATGAGCAGTTCTTC.

This chain links TRBV18 with TRBJ1-1, with D perhaps matching TRBD1 (6 bases). Between the trimmed V and J ends, which lost 2 bases and 0 bases, there was a span of 13 bases. This CDR3 is 16 amino acids long. Germline V gene lookup returns CDR1 KGHSH and CDR2 LQKENI. The CDR3 nucleotides are TGTGCCAGCTCACCAGGGACACATGCGGTGAACACTGAAGCTTTCTTT. This translates into CASSPGTHAVNTEAFF.

The chain joins TRBV5-4 to TRBJ1-2; D perhaps matches TRBD1 (5 bases). Trimming removed 2 bases from V and 2 bases from J, with 10 bases in between. Germline loops: CDR1 SGHNT, CDR2 YYREEE (reference sequence). The CDR3 runs to 14 residues. Here the CDR3 reads CASSFFGANYGYTF. Written as DNA, the CDR3 is TGTGCCAGCAGCTTCTTCGGGGCGAACTATGGCTACACCTTC.

J is TRBJ2-2 and V is TRBV30, with D perhaps TRBD1 or TRBD2 (5 bases each). Germline V gene sequence: CDR1 GTSNPN, CDR2 SVGIG (reference sequence). The V gene lost 5 bases and the J gene lost 5 bases, with 15 bases spanning the gap. This CDR3 is built from 14 residues. The DNA of the CDR3 is TGTGCCTGGGGGACCACGGTTAATACCGGGGAGCTGTTTTTT. The encoded protein is CAWGTTVNTGELFF.

This sequence joins TRBV30 and TRBJ2-1, with TRBD1 as a possible D gene (6 bases). CDR3 size: 16 residues. V lost 0 bases to trimming and J lost 4 bases, with 16 bases between them. Germline CDR1 reads GTSNPN; CDR2 reads SVGIG (reference sequence). CDR3 in amino acids: CAWSVLRGPLYNEQFF. The CDR3 nucleotides are TGTGCCTGGAGTGTACTCAGGGGCCCCCTTTACAATGAGCAGTTCTTC.

This sequence joins TRBV6-2 or TRBV6-3 and TRBJ2-7, with 7 nucleotides matching TRBD2. There are 14 residues in the CDR3. Germline V CDR1 and CDR2: MNHEY, SVGEGT. J was trimmed by 6 bases and V by 6 bases; bases with no gene match: 11. In nucleotides, the CDR3 is TGTGCCAGCAGCTTAGGCGCCGCGGGAGTCGAGCAGTACTTC. It encodes CASSLGAAGVEQYF.

This sequence joins TRBV4-2 and TRBJ2-7; D ambiguous. Germline CDR1 reads LGHNA; CDR2 reads YNFKEQ. The CDR3 length is 12 residues. The ends were cut back, 4 bases at V and 5 bases at J, with 9 bases in the middle. CDR3 sequence reads: CASSPNADEQYF. CDR3 bases: TGTGCCAGCAGCCCCAACGCAGACGAGCAGTACTTC.

This chain joins TRBV11-2 and TRBJ2-1, with D perhaps matching TRBD2 (6 bases). Trimming cost V 3 bases and J 5 bases, with 14 bases left between them. The CDR3 extends over 15 amino acids. CDR1 is SGHAT and CDR2 is FQNNGV in the germline V gene. CDR3 sequence (DNA): TGTGCCAGCAGCTTTACGGACTATCCTAACAATGAGCAGTTCTTC. Protein sequence: CASSFTDYPNNEQFF.

The chain links TRBV19 to TRBJ2-7, with a possible D match to TRBD1 (5 bases). Germline CDR1 reads LNHDA; CDR2 reads SQIVND (reference sequence). V was pared by 4 bases and J by 2 bases, with 12 bases between. The CDR3 has 14 amino acids. DNA for the CDR3: TGTGCCAGTAGTACCGCAGGGTACACCTACGAGCAGTACTTC. It codes for CASSTAGYTYEQYF.

The V gene is TRBV29-1, the J gene TRBJ1-2, with D unresolved. V lost 0 bases to trimming and J lost 4 bases, with 6 bases between them. Germline values: CDR1 SQVTM, CDR2 ANQGSEA. This CDR3 region has 12 residues. This CDR3 reads CSVEDWGYGYTF. The CDR3 bases are TGCAGCGTTGAAGATTGGGGCTATGGCTACACCTTC.

The V and J genes are TRBV4-2 and TRBJ2-1, with a tentative D call TRBD2 (8 bases). The V gene lost 3 bases and the J gene lost 5 bases, with 20 bases spanning the gap. CDR3 length: 17 amino acids. Germline V CDR1 and CDR2: LGHNA, YNFKEQ. The CDR3 spells CASSHSEGASGHNEQFF. CDR3 DNA sequence: TGTGCCAGCAGCCATTCGGAGGGGGCTAGCGGGCACAATGAGCAGTTCTTC.

The rearrangement joins TRBV6-5 to TRBJ1-1, with D perhaps TRBD1 (5 bases). CDR1 MNHEY and CDR2 SVGAGI come from the germline V gene. Trimming shortened V by 5 bases and J by 0 bases, and 13 bases separated the two germline ends. CDR3 length equals 15 residues. In nucleotides, the CDR3 is TGTGCCAGCAGTCCTTCCCAGGGAATGAACACTGAAGCTTTCTTT. Translation: CASSPSQGMNTEAFF.

The chain links TRBV27 to TRBJ1-3; no firm D call. Germline V lookup: CDR1 MNHEY, CDR2 SMNVEV (reference sequence). Trimming removed 2 bases from V and 4 bases from J, with 6 bases in between. This CDR3 has 13 amino acids. The CDR3 spells CASSLNHGNTIYF. The CDR3 coding sequence is TGTGCCAGCAGTTTAAATCACGGAAACACCATATATTTT.

The genes are TRBV7-9 and TRBJ2-7; a weak D match, TRBD1 (5 bases). This CDR3 comprises 16 residues. Germline assignment: CDR1 SEHNR and CDR2 FQNEAQ (reference sequence). Trimming cost V 6 bases and J 1 base, with 19 bases left between them. The CDR3 protein is CASSHTTGSSSYEQYF. The CDR3 region has the DNA TGTGCCAGCAGTCACACCACAGGATCAAGTTCCTACGAGCAGTACTTC. The full variable domain, with the rest looked up from reference TRBV7-9 and TRBJ2-7, is DTGVSQNPRHKITKRGQNVTFRCDPISEHNRLYWYRQTLGQGPEFLTYFQNEAQLEKSRLLSDRFSAERPKGSFSTLEIQRTEQGDSAMYLCASSHTTGSSSYEQYFGPGTRLTVT.

This chain uses TRBV19 with TRBJ1-5; the match to TRBD1 covers 7 bases. V gave up 5 bases and J gave up 4 bases; unmatched junction bases: 5. CDR1 and CDR2 from the germline V gene are LNHDA and SQIVND (reference sequence). The CDR3 consists of 14 residues. CDR3 in amino acids: CASSPGTANQPQHF. The DNA of the CDR3 is TGTGCCAGTAGTCCTGGGACAGCTAATCAGCCCCAGCATTTT.

This chain links TRBV5-4 with TRBJ2-7; D is unclear. Trimming shortened V by 5 bases and J by 4 bases, and 16 bases separated the two germline ends. CDR3 length: 14 amino acids. Germline V lookup: CDR1 SGHNT, CDR2 YYREEE (reference sequence). CDR3 in amino acids: CASSSGERRYEQYF. In DNA, the CDR3 is TGTGCCAGCAGTTCGGGTGAGAGGCGATACGAGCAGTACTTC.